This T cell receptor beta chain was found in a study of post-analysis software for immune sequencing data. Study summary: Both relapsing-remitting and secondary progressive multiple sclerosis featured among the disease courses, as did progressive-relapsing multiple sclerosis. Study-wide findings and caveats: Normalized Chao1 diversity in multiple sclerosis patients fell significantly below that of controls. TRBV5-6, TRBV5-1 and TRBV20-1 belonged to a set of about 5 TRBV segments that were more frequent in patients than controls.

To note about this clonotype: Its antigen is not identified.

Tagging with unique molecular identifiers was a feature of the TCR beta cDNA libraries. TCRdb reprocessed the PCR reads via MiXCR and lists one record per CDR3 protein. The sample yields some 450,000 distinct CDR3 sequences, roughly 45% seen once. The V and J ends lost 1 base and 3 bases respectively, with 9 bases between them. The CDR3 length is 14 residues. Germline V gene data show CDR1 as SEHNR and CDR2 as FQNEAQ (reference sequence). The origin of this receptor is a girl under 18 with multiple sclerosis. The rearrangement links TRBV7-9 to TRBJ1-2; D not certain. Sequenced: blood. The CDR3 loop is CASSLVEQYYGYTF. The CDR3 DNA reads TGTGCCAGCAGCTTAGTTGAACAGTACTATGGCTACACCTTC.